The text below deals with one T cell receptor (beta chain). The antigen is unknown. These data originate in a study of shared clonotypes between healthy human individuals. Study-level information: Plates per donor: three CD4 naive, three CD4 memory, two CD8 naive, one CD8 memory. Study observations and caveats: Non-shared clonotypes had lower generation probabilities than those shared by all four donors.

The germline V gene has CDR1 LNHDA and CDR2 SQIVND (reference sequence). V shed 4 bases, J shed 2 bases, and the junction held 6 bases outside the gene matches. CDR3 length: 16 amino acids. Genomic DNA of every subset was divided equally among multiple immunoSEQ plates. In the sorted-subset replicate PCRs, 200 ng DNA, around 30,000 T cell genomes, was used. Sequenced by immunoSEQ multiplex PCR; TCRdb stores in-frame clones only, minus some. The data show approximately 120,000 clones, with approximately 70% seen just once and roughly 24% held by the top ten. This clonotype originated in a young woman in good health. Specimen: memory CD8+ T cells sorted from blood. The sample's subset: CD45RO+ cells pooled with CCR7-negative TemRA cells. The chain has TRBV19 and TRBJ2-3; 10 bases align to TRBD2. CDR3 in amino acids: CASSTVAGGPTDTQYF. CDR3 DNA: TGTGCCAGTAGTACCGTAGCGGGAGGACCCACAGATACGCAGTATTTT.